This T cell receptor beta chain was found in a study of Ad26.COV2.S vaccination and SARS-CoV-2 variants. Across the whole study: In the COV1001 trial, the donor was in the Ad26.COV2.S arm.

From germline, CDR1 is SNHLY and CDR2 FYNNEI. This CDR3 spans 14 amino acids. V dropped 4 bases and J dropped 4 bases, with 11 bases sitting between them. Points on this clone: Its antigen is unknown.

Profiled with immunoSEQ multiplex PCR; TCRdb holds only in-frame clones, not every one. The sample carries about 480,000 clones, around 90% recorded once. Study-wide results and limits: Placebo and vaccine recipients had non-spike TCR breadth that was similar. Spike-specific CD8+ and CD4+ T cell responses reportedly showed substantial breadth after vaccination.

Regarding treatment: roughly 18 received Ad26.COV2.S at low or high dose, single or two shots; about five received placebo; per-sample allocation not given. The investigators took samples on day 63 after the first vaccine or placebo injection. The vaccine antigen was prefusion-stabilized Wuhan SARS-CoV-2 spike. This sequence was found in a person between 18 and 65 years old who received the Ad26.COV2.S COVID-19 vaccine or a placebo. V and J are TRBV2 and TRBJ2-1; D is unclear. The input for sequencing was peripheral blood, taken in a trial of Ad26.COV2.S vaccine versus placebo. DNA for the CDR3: TGTGCCAGCAGTGTCCGGACCGCTTACAATGAGCAGTTCTTC. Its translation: CASSVRTAYNEQFF.